This T cell receptor beta chain was documented in a study of blood T cell repertoires in COVID-19. About the research overall: Samples taken during acute and convalescent COVID-19 were collected in the United States, Italy and Spain. Sources were T cells, B-cell-depleted T cells, or PBMCs; the material itself was cDNA or gDNA.

V dropped 0 bases and J dropped 5 bases, with 11 bases sitting between them. CDR1 is SGHDT, CDR2 YYEEEE, per germline. The length of the CDR3 is 15 residues. Sequencing used immunoSEQ multiplex PCR; TCRdb keeps in-frame clones, though not all of them. The sample lists 250,000 to 350,000 clones, 70% to 90% occurring once. This clone was counted a single time. V and J are TRBV5-6 and TRBJ1-4, with D unclear. Sequences were obtained from PBMCs or T cells enriched from blood (not recorded which). The TCR originated in a woman aged 25-40 years who had recovered from COVID-19. The CDR3 bases are TGTGCCAGCAGCTTGGGCCCGGGGTGGAATGAAAAACTGTTTTTT. Amino acids: CASSLGPGWNEKLFF.